These 31 T cell receptor beta chains share one sample of origin, sequenced in a study of shared clonotypes between healthy human individuals. Clones were read by immunoSEQ multiplex PCR, and TCRdb kept only the in-frame ones, dropping some. Here the sample spans about 1 million clones, about three quarters being singletons. The sequenced sample consisted of memory CD4+ T cells sorted from blood. Indicated subset: CD45RA-negative fraction. Every receptor here comes from a man aged 18 to 35 in good health.

The rearrangement uses TRBV19 and TRBJ1-5, with 7 bases aligning to TRBD1. The CDR3 is 15 amino acids. Germline CDR1 and CDR2: LNHDA and SQIVND (reference sequence). V was pared by 6 bases and J by 1 base, with 6 bases of the junction left unmatched. Here the CDR3 reads CASRTTGLSNQPQHF. CDR3 nucleotide sequence: TGTGCCAGTAGGACGACAGGGTTAAGCAATCAGCCCCAGCATTTT. Based on the CDR3 plus reference TRBV19 and TRBJ1-5, the full variable domain is DGGITQSPKYLFRKEGQNVTLSCEQNLNHDAMYWYRQDPGQGLRLIYYSQIVNDFQKGDIAEGYSVSREKKESFPLTVTSAQKNPTAFYLCASRTTGLSNQPQHFGDGTRLSIL.

The gene calls are TRBV6-6 and TRBJ2-1; 7 bases match TRBD1. This CDR3 contains 14 residues. The V and J ends lost 5 bases and 2 bases, in that order; junction bases with no gene match: 3. Germline V gene data show CDR1 as MNHNY and CDR2 as SVGAGI (reference sequence). Here the CDR3 reads CASSRDRTYNEQFF. CDR3 bases: TGTGCCAGCAGTAGGGACAGAACCTACAATGAGCAGTTCTTC.

In this sample, this clone turned up a few times. V and J are TRBV30 and TRBJ1-6, with D hard to call. The germline gives CDR1 GTSNPN, CDR2 SVGIG (reference sequence). Trimming took off 0 bases at V and 10 bases at J, with 7 bases between the two ends. This CDR3 comprises 12 residues. CDR3 coding DNA: TGTGCCTGGAGTGTCGGGCCGTCACCCCTCCACTTT. It specifies CAWSVGPSPLHF.

The chain employs TRBV5-1 and TRBJ2-7, with 8 positions matching TRBD1. The CDR3 is 15 residues long. Germline CDR1 reads SGHRS; CDR2 reads YFSETQ. With 4 bases clipped from V and 0 bases from J, the junction kept 6 bases outside the gene matches. The CDR3, as DNA: TGCGCCAGCAGCCCAGTGACAGGGGCCTCCTACGAGCAGTACTTC. Protein product: CASSPVTGASYEQYF.

The chain couples TRBV25-1 to TRBJ2-7; D is perhaps TRBD2 (5 bases). This CDR3 comprises 14 residues. Deletions cut 8 bases from V and 2 bases from J, with 16 bases between. Per germline, CDR1 MGHDK and CDR2 SYGVNS. CDR3 region: CASGPPGNTYEQYF. CDR3 coding DNA: TGTGCCAGCGGACCTCCGGGAAACACCTACGAGCAGTACTTC.

V and J are TRBV14 and TRBJ1-6; 12 nucleotides line up with TRBD1. CDR3 size: 16 residues. CDR1 is SGHDN and CDR2 is FVKESK in the germline V gene. V lost 4 bases to trimming and J lost 6 bases; unmatched junction nucleotides: 4. CDR3 protein: CASSPRDRGPNSPLHF. As DNA, the CDR3 is TGTGCCAGCAGCCCGCGGGACAGGGGGCCTAATTCACCCCTCCACTTT.

The CDR3 region is CASSLDGGMNTEAFF. DNA of the CDR3: TGTGCCAGCAGCTTGGATGGGGGCATGAACACTGAAGCTTTCTTT. The V call is TRBV5-6, the J call TRBJ1-1; D may be TRBD1 (6 bases). Germline V CDR1 and CDR2: SGHDT, YYEEEE. CDR3 length: 15 residues. V was trimmed by 0 bases and J by 0 bases, leaving 9 bases between them.

The genes are TRBV2 and TRBJ2-7; D remains unclear. The V end was cut by 8 bases, the J end by 2 bases, with 16 bases between. Looked up from germline, CDR1 is SNHLY and CDR2 is FYNNEI. The CDR3 covers 14 residues. CDR3 loop: CASSPTPLPYEQYF. The CDR3 bases are TGTGCCAGCTCCCCGACTCCCCTCCCCTACGAGCAGTACTTC.

The J gene is TRBJ1-5, the V gene TRBV5-1; D gene uncertain. CDR1 and CDR2 (germline): SGHRS, YFSETQ. The V and J ends lost 3 bases and 7 bases respectively, with 11 bases between them. This CDR3 comprises 13 residues. For the CDR3, the DNA is TGCGCCAGCAGCTCACAAGCGGGGCAGCCCCAGCATTTT. Amino acids: CASSSQAGQPQHF.

V and J are TRBV19 and TRBJ2-7; weak D call: TRBD2 (5 bases). Trimming left V 2 bases short and J 0 bases short, with 11 bases between. The CDR3 is 15 residues long. Per germline, CDR1 LNHDA and CDR2 SQIVND (reference sequence). The CDR3 protein is CASSIRSGSSYEQYF. DNA of the CDR3: TGTGCCAGTAGTATAAGGTCGGGGAGCTCCTACGAGCAGTACTTC.

This clone was counted a few times. CDR3 loop: CASSLRGLGTSGAYEQYF. In nucleotides, the CDR3 is TGTGCCAGCAGCTTACGGGGCCTCGGGACTAGCGGAGCCTACGAGCAGTACTTC. This rearrangement joins TRBV7-9 to TRBJ2-7, with 11 nucleotides matching TRBD2. Trimming at V came to 2 bases and at J to 2 bases, leaving 11 bases not matched to a gene. This CDR3 spans 18 amino acids. CDR1 is SEHNR and CDR2 is FQNEAQ in the germline V gene (reference sequence). The entire variable domain, with the rest obtained from reference TRBV7-9 and TRBJ2-7, is as follows: DTGVSQNPRHKITKRGQNVTFRCDPISEHNRLYWYRQTLGQGPEFLTYFQNEAQLEKSRLLSDRFSAERPKGSFSTLEIQRTEQGDSAMYLCASSLRGLGTSGAYEQYFGPGTRLTVT.

In this sample, this clone turned up a few times. The chain couples TRBV7-2 to TRBJ1-2; TRBD1 aligns across 9 bases. CDR1 SGHTA and CDR2 FQGNSA come from the germline V gene. The length of the CDR3 is 16 residues. Trimming removed 5 bases from V and 5 bases from J; junction bases left unmatched: 12. As DNA, the CDR3 is TGTGCCAGCAGCGCCACCGGGACAGGGTCCAAATATGGCTACACCTTC. As protein: CASSATGTGSKYGYTF.

This sequence joins TRBV6-6 and TRBJ1-1; TRBD1 might be the D (6 bases). V lost 4 bases and J lost 4, with 13 bases in between. There are 14 residues in the CDR3. CDR1 is MNHNY, CDR2 SVGAGI, per germline (reference sequence). CDR3 in DNA: TGTGCCAGCAGTTCCAGGGGCGAGGGCACTGAAGCTTTCTTT. Translating gives CASSSRGEGTEAFF.

The CDR3 bases are TGCAGCGTTGTAGGGACTAGCGGGCGTGAGCAGTTCTTC. Translated: CSVVGTSGREQFF. The chain recombines TRBV29-1 with TRBJ2-1, with 12 bases matching TRBD2. Germline V gene data show CDR1 as SQVTM and CDR2 as ANQGSEA. This CDR3 is built from 13 residues. With V trimmed by 4 bases and J by 9 bases, 4 bases remained unmatched.

The V call is TRBV7-2, the J call TRBJ2-3; weak D call: TRBD1 (5 bases). Trimming removed 0 bases at V and 6 bases at J, with 16 bases between. This CDR3 has 16 residues. Germline lookup yields CDR1 SGHTA and CDR2 FQGNSA. The CDR3 nucleotides are TGTGCCAGCAGCTTAGCGGTCAAGGTGCAGGGTGATACGCAGTATTTT. Translating it yields CASSLAVKVQGDTQYF.

There are a few counts of this clone. V and J are TRBV6-5 and TRBJ2-3; D is uncertain. Germline-derived CDR1 and CDR2 are MNHEY and SVGAGI. The germline V and J ends were trimmed by 4 bases and 8 bases, with 13 bases remaining between them. The CDR3 consists of 13 residues. CDR3 sequence reads: CASSSSQGRTQYF. CDR3 bases: TGTGCCAGCAGTTCATCTCAAGGGCGTACGCAGTATTTT.

A note on this clone: One junction end does not reproduce the germline sequence, and a read error may be involved. The J gene is TRBJ2-7, the V gene TRBV7-9; perhaps TRBD1 as D (6 bases). The germline CDR1 and CDR2 sequences are SEHNR and FQNEAQ (reference sequence). The CDR3 is made up of 13 amino acids. The CDR3 DNA follows: TGTGCCAGCAGACCCACAGGGTCCTCCGAGCAGTACTTC. Translated: CASRPTGSSEQYF.

V gene TRBV7-6 combines with J gene TRBJ1-1; 9 bases map to TRBD1. The CDR3 totals 13 residues. Germline lookup yields CDR1 SGHVS and CDR2 FNYEAQ. Trimming cost V 4 bases and J 5 bases; bases outside gene matches: 2. CDR3 in amino acids: CASSSDRGTEAFF. The CDR3 bases are TGTGCCAGCAGCTCGGACAGGGGAACTGAAGCTTTCTTT.

This clone was counted once. The J gene is TRBJ1-5, the V gene TRBV30, with no clear D. This CDR3 region has 13 residues. Trimming took off 1 base at V and 8 bases at J, with 12 bases between the two ends. CDR1 is GTSNPN, CDR2 SVGIG, per germline (reference sequence). The CDR3 DNA reads TGTGCCTGGAGTGCGGACTTAAGGGAGCCCCAGCATTTT. Amino acid sequence: CAWSADLREPQHF.

The chain recombines TRBV2 with TRBJ2-2; 7 bases fit TRBD1. The CDR3 has 14 amino acids. Trimming took 5 bases from V and 6 from J; bases not matched to a gene: 6. Per the germline V gene, CDR1 is SNHLY and CDR2 is FYNNEI. Written as DNA, the CDR3 is TGTGCCAGCAGTCATATAACAGGGGCCGGGGAGCTGTTTTTT. Protein product: CASSHITGAGELFF. Based on the CDR3 plus reference TRBV2 and TRBJ2-2, the full variable domain is EPEVTQTPSHQVTQMGQEVILRCVPISNHLYFYWYRQILGQKVEFLVSFYNNEISEKSEIFDDQFSVERPDGSNFTLKIRSTKLEDSAMYFCASSHITGAGELFFGEGSRLTVL.

This chain links TRBV11-2 with TRBJ2-5, with 11 bases fitting TRBD2. The germline V gene encodes CDR1 SGHAT and CDR2 FQNNGV. The J segment lost 2 bases and the V segment lost 5 bases, leaving 10 bases of the junction unmatched. CDR3 length: 17 amino acids. In DNA, the CDR3 is TGTGCCAGCAGCGCCACCCGACTAGCGGGGAATCAAGAGACCCAGTACTTC. It is translated as CASSATRLAGNQETQYF.

The chain combines TRBV9 with TRBJ1-2, with 7 bases that match TRBD1. V lost 3 bases to trimming and J lost 8 bases; unmatched junction nucleotides: 4. CDR1 is SGDLS and CDR2 is YYNGEE in the germline V gene. The CDR3 consists of 12 residues. In DNA form, the CDR3 reads TGTGCCAGCAGCGCACAACAGGGGGGCTACACCTTC. It codes for CASSAQQGGYTF.

This clone was seen at least ten times. The chain links TRBV14 to TRBJ2-7, with D perhaps TRBD1 or TRBD2 (5 bases each). The CDR3 is 18 residues long. Germline V gives CDR1 SGHDN, CDR2 FVKESK. V was clipped by 0 bases and J by 3 bases, with 21 bases between them. Here the CDR3 reads CASSQDGNVWDRYYEQYF. As DNA, the CDR3 is TGTGCCAGCAGCCAAGATGGGAACGTCTGGGACCGCTACTACGAGCAGTACTTC.

To note about this clone: The same CDR3 also results from other DNA sequences found in this sample. This chain links TRBV20-1 with TRBJ1-1, with a possible D match to TRBD1 (6 bases). Germline CDR1 DFQATT, CDR2 SNEGSKA (reference sequence). The CDR3 consists of 11 residues. Trimming stripped 1 base from V and 8 bases from J, with 8 bases between. CDR3 protein: CSARADREAFF. DNA of the CDR3: TGCAGTGCTAGAGCGGACAGAGAAGCTTTCTTT.

Points on this clone: Other nucleotide sequences in the sample specify the same CDR3. V gene TRBV7-2 combines with J gene TRBJ2-6; TRBD1 is a possible D gene (5 bases). The CDR3 consists of 15 residues. Per the germline V gene, CDR1 is SGHTA and CDR2 is FQGNSA. The germline V and J ends were trimmed by 5 bases and 1 base, with 9 bases remaining between them. CDR3 in DNA: TGTGCCAGCAGCCTAGACAGTTCTGGGGCCAACGTCCTGACTTTC. Encoded protein: CASSLDSSGANVLTF.

The chain joins TRBV5-4 to TRBJ2-6; 10 bases line up with TRBD1. This CDR3 has 19 residues. The V gene end was trimmed by 4 bases and the J gene end by 2 bases; junction bases not matched to a gene: 12. Germline-derived CDR1 and CDR2 are SGHNT and YYREEE (reference sequence). The CDR3: CASSVLGDRGEAGANVLTF. The CDR3 DNA is TGTGCCAGCAGCGTACTGGGGGACAGGGGTGAAGCTGGGGCCAACGTCCTGACTTTC.

Turning to this clone: A much larger clone is a single base away; this may be a read error. This CDR3 is also generated by other DNA sequences in the sample. This chain connects TRBV18 to TRBJ2-7, with a possible D match to TRBD2 (6 bases). From germline, CDR1 is KGHSH and CDR2 LQKENI. V was trimmed by 3 bases and J by 4 bases, leaving 7 bases between them. This CDR3 has 12 amino acids. For the CDR3, the DNA is TGTGCCAGCTCACCGGGGGGATACGAGCAGTACTTC. Its translation: CASSPGGYEQYF.

This clone was detected a few times. This chain links TRBV6-5 with TRBJ1-3; TRBD1 might be the D (5 bases). CDR1 and CDR2 from the germline V gene are MNHEY and SVGAGI. The V end lost 2 bases, the J end lost 2 bases, and 7 bases lay between the germline ends. There are 14 residues in the CDR3. The CDR3 bases are TGTGCCAGCAGTTACGGGGGAACTGGAAACACCATATATTTT. Protein sequence: CASSYGGTGNTIYF.

The chain is built from TRBV30 and TRBJ1-3, with D possibly TRBD1 on 6 matching bases. Looked up from germline, CDR1 is GTSNPN and CDR2 is SVGIG (reference sequence). The CDR3 contains 16 residues. V lost 5 bases and J 0 bases, leaving 17 bases between the germline ends. CDR3 sequence: CAWLTPGGLSGNTIYF. The CDR3 nucleotides are TGTGCCTGGTTAACCCCGGGGGGCCTCTCTGGAAACACCATATATTTT.

This clone turned up a few times. Other DNA sequences in this sample translate to the same CDR3. J is TRBJ2-3 and V is TRBV15, with a weak D call TRBD2 (6 bases). V was shortened by 0 bases and J by 1 base, with 14 bases between the two germline ends. This CDR3 has 17 amino acids. Germline CDR1 and CDR2: LNHNV and YYDKDF (reference sequence). The CDR3 nucleotides read TGTGCCACCAGCAGAGATTGGGGCGGGAAGGGCACAGATACGCAGTATTTT. Its protein is CATSRDWGGKGTDTQYF.

The CDR3 sequence is CASSFRRGETEAFF. DNA of the CDR3: TGTGCCAGCAGTTTTCGGCGGGGGGAGACTGAAGCTTTCTTT. V gene TRBV28 combines with J gene TRBJ1-1, with D maybe TRBD1 (5 bases). Germline V gene data show CDR1 as MDHEN and CDR2 as SYDVKM. V was pared by 3 bases and J by 5 bases, with 13 bases between. The length of the CDR3 is 14 residues.